The clone carrying this T cell receptor (beta chain) has a single count. The data were obtained in a study of blood T cell repertoires in COVID-19. Study at large: T cells, B-cell-depleted T cells, or PBMCs supplied cDNA or gDNA.

V dropped 4 bases and J dropped 7; count of bases not matched to a gene: 5. The CDR3 has 14 amino acids. Germline V gives CDR1 SGHRS, CDR2 YFSETQ. In the study's own analysis: Amplification with reference gene primers provided the estimates of nucleated cell counts. Measured with immunoSEQ multiplex PCR; TCRdb has only the in-frame clones, and not every one. V and J calls and clone size are given by that table; D and trimming were obtained from the DNA. The top ten clones hold roughly 1.5% of a sample with some 140,000 clones, 60% to 85% of them seen once. The specimen was peripheral blood. The rearrangement links TRBV5-1 to TRBJ2-2, with 9 bases lining up with TRBD1. This TCR was sampled from a man older than 75 with acute or convalescent COVID-19. This CDR3 is CASSRTGDGGELFF. The CDR3 DNA reads TGCGCCAGCAGCCGGACAGGGGACGGCGGGGAGCTGTTTTTT.